A single sample is the source of the 24 T cell receptor beta chains below, sequenced in a study of blood T cell repertoires in COVID-19. The data were produced by immunoSEQ multiplex PCR, yet TCRdb's version contains in-frame clones alone and is incomplete. This table holds 190,000 or so clones, less than 85% found once. Sequencing was carried out using peripheral blood. The source of these receptors is a man aged 50-59 years who had recovered from COVID-19.

The chain carries TRBV28 and TRBJ1-6; 10 positions match TRBD1. J gave up 7 bases and V 6 bases, and 6 bases lay outside the gene matches. The CDR3 consists of 15 residues. The germline V gene has CDR1 MDHEN and CDR2 SYDVKM. As DNA, the CDR3 is TGTGCCAGCAGCCTAGTGGGACAGGGGAATTCACCCCTCCACTTT. It encodes CASSLVGQGNSPLHF. Looking up the rest from reference TRBV28 and TRBJ1-6 gives the full variable domain: DVKVTQSSRYLVKRTGEKVFLECVQDMDHENMFWYRQDPGLGLRLIYFSYDVKMKEKGDIPEGYSVSREKKERFSLILESASTNQTSMYLCASSLVGQGNSPLHFGNGTRLTVT.

J is TRBJ2-1 and V is TRBV28, with 7 bases aligning to TRBD2. The CDR3 consists of 13 residues. Per the germline V gene, CDR1 is MDHEN and CDR2 is SYDVKM. V dropped 5 bases and J dropped 5; count of bases not matched to a gene: 3. Here the CDR3 reads CASSKSGNNEQFF. For the CDR3, the DNA is TGTGCCAGCAGTAAAAGCGGGAACAATGAGCAGTTCTTC.

This clone appeared a single time. The chain links TRBV12-3 or TRBV12-4 to TRBJ1-1, with TRBD1 matching 9 bases. After removal of 7 bases from V and 4 bases from J, the junction contained 4 bases not matched to a gene. The CDR3 totals 13 residues. The CDR3 sequence: CASITGQGTEAFF. CDR3 nucleotides: TGTGCCAGCATCACGGGACAGGGCACTGAAGCTTTCTTT.

This chain joins TRBV3-1 (or the pseudogene TRBV3-2) and TRBJ1-3; D might be TRBD1 (5 bases). Trimming removed 5 bases at V and 4 bases at J, with 21 bases between. The CDR3 is 17 residues long. CDR1 LGHDT and CDR2 YNNKEL come from the germline V gene (reference sequence). CDR3 residues: CASSTTPGFSSGNTIYF. The CDR3 DNA is TGTGCCAGCAGCACCACCCCAGGGTTTTCTTCCGGAAACACCATATATTTT.

This clone was observed a few times. The genes are TRBV7-6 and TRBJ2-1, with 10 bases lining up with TRBD2. This CDR3 is 16 amino acids long. Unmatched junction bases numbered 2, after V lost 1 base and J lost 2 bases. Germline V lookup: CDR1 SGHVS, CDR2 FNYEAQ. The CDR3 protein is CASSLGAGGTYNEQFF. The CDR3 DNA reads TGTGCCAGCAGCTTAGGAGCGGGAGGGACCTACAATGAGCAGTTCTTC.

A few counts support this clone. This sequence joins TRBV5-4 and TRBJ1-4; D is perhaps TRBD1 (6 bases). The length of the CDR3 is 15 residues. In germline, CDR1 is SGHNT, CDR2 YYREEE (reference sequence). Trimming removed 4 bases from V and 4 bases from J, with 14 bases in between. The CDR3 sequence: CASSLGQTSNEKLFF. Here the CDR3 DNA reads TGTGCCAGCAGCCTAGGACAGACCAGTAATGAAAAACTGTTTTTT.

This clone occurred once. The chain has TRBV10-3 and TRBJ1-4; perhaps TRBD1 as D (5 bases). Per the germline V gene, CDR1 is ENHRY and CDR2 is SYGVKD. This CDR3 is built from 13 residues. Between the trimmed V and J ends, which lost 2 bases and 5 bases, there was a span of 6 bases. CDR3: CAISEQGNEKLFF. The CDR3 region has the DNA TGTGCCATCAGTGAGCAGGGAAATGAAAAACTGTTTTTT.

The chain employs TRBV5-1 and TRBJ2-5; 7 nucleotides align to TRBD1. V lost 1 base and J lost 1; bases outside the gene matches: 4. Germline loops: CDR1 SGHRS, CDR2 YFSETQ. The CDR3 runs 15 residues. As DNA, the CDR3 is TGCGCCAGCAGCTTGTCGGCAGGGGGCCAAGAGACCCAGTACTTC. This gives the protein CASSLSAGGQETQYF.

This clone was found a few times. The rearrangement uses TRBV7-2 and TRBJ2-2; 8 bases align to TRBD2. This CDR3 is 14 amino acids long. With V trimmed by 5 bases and J by 4 bases, 3 bases remained unmatched. Germline V lookup: CDR1 SGHTA, CDR2 FQGNSA. DNA for the CDR3: TGTGCCAGCAGCCTTAGCGGGGTCACCGGGGAGCTGTTTTTT. It specifies CASSLSGVTGELFF.

The CDR3 bases are TGCGCCAGCAGCCCCGAAGCTGGGGGGTGGAACACTGAAGCTTTCTTT. Residues: CASSPEAGGWNTEAFF. V gene TRBV5-1 combines with J gene TRBJ1-1; maybe TRBD1 (5 bases). Germline V gene sequence: CDR1 SGHRS, CDR2 YFSETQ. Trimming took off 4 bases at V and 1 base at J, with 17 bases between the two ends. The CDR3 loop spans 16 amino acids.

J is TRBJ2-3 and V is TRBV7-8; 9 bases fit TRBD1. J was trimmed by 4 bases and V by 5 bases; bases with no gene match: 7. This CDR3 contains 15 residues. Germline V gene lookup returns CDR1 SGHVS and CDR2 FQNEAQ. The CDR3 is CASSQPGQGSDTQYF. In DNA form, the CDR3 reads TGTGCCAGCAGCCAACCGGGACAGGGATCAGATACGCAGTATTTT.

The rearrangement links TRBV5-7 to TRBJ2-2; D gene ambiguous. TRBV5-7 is labeled an ORF, and its function is uncertain. The V and J ends lost 2 bases and 4 bases respectively, with 24 bases between them. The CDR3 is 19 residues long. In DNA, the CDR3 is TGTGCCAGCAGCTTTTGCCCAGGTCAGGATCTCGATTGCACCGGGGAGCTGTTTTTT. Translating it yields CASSFCPGQDLDCTGELFF.

This chain joins TRBV2 and TRBJ1-6; D possibly corresponds to TRBD1 (5 bases). In germline, CDR1 is SNHLY, CDR2 FYNNEI. Trimming removed 3 bases from V and 7 bases from J, with 13 bases in between. The CDR3 has 15 amino acids. The CDR3, as DNA: TGTGCCAGCAGTGAGGCGACAGTCCAGAATTCACCCCTCCACTTT. As protein: CASSEATVQNSPLHF.

The chain joins TRBV19 to TRBJ2-1; D is perhaps TRBD1 (6 bases). Germline loops: CDR1 LNHDA, CDR2 SQIVND (reference sequence). The CDR3 totals 15 residues. The V and J ends lost 0 bases and 10 bases respectively, with 16 bases between them. CDR3 residues: CASSIEVGRQAEQFF. For the CDR3, the DNA is TGTGCCAGTAGTATAGAAGTGGGTCGACAGGCCGAGCAGTTCTTC.

The J gene is TRBJ1-6, the V gene TRBV9, with unresolved D. Germline lookup yields CDR1 SGDLS and CDR2 YYNGEE. The CDR3 sequence is 17 residues long. The V and J ends lost 0 bases and 1 base respectively, with 11 bases between them. In DNA, the CDR3 is TGTGCCAGCAGCGTAGACCCCGGGTGGTCCTATAATTCACCCCTCCACTTT. Protein sequence: CASSVDPGWSYNSPLHF.

The gene calls are TRBV15 and TRBJ1-2, with D maybe TRBD1 (5 bases). With 0 bases removed from V and 8 bases from J, the gap between germline ends came to 13 bases. CDR3 length: 14 amino acids. Germline CDR1 LNHNV, CDR2 YYDKDF (reference sequence). The CDR3, as DNA: TGTGCCACCAGCAGAGATCGGTTGGAGGGGGGCTACACCTTC. As protein: CATSRDRLEGGYTF. The whole variable domain, remainder taken from reference TRBV15 and TRBJ1-2, is DAMVIQNPRYQVTQFGKPVTLSCSQTLNHNVMYWYQQKSSQAPKLLFHYYDKDFNNEADTPDNFQSRRPNTSFCFLDIRSPGLGDTAMYLCATSRDRLEGGYTFGSGTRLTVV.

The chain is built from TRBV4-1 and TRBJ2-7, with D maybe TRBD2 (5 bases). The CDR3 extends over 14 amino acids. Germline V gene data show CDR1 as MGHRA and CDR2 as YSYEKL. Between the trimmed V and J ends, which lost 1 base and 2 bases, there was a span of 9 bases. The CDR3 bases are TGCGCCAGCAGCCAAGGCACCGGGACCTACGAGCAGTACTTC. Translation gives CASSQGTGTYEQYF.

This chain joins TRBV28 and TRBJ2-5; 8 bases align to TRBD2. CDR3 length: 16 residues. Per germline, CDR1 MDHEN and CDR2 SYDVKM. V was clipped by 3 bases and J by 2 bases; unmatched bases: 8. The CDR3 sequence is CASSFDPGGAQETQYF. The CDR3 DNA follows: TGTGCCAGCAGTTTTGACCCGGGAGGGGCACAAGAGACCCAGTACTTC.

The chain employs TRBV28 and TRBJ1-4; D is undetermined. Germline V gives CDR1 MDHEN, CDR2 SYDVKM. CDR3 size: 16 residues. V was pared by 3 bases and J by 6 bases, with 17 bases between. In DNA form, the CDR3 reads TGTGCCAGCAGTTTCCTGTCCTATAAAGCGGATGAAAAACTGTTTTTT. Protein product: CASSFLSYKADEKLFF.

The DNA for the CDR3 is TGTGCCAGTAGTATTATGGAGCGGGAGGTCGTCAATGAGCAGTTCTTC. Its protein product is CASSIMEREVVNEQFF. The V call is TRBV19, the J call TRBJ2-1, with 9 bases aligning to TRBD2. CDR1 LNHDA and CDR2 SQIVND come from the germline V gene (reference sequence). V lost 3 bases, J lost 6 bases, and 9 bases stayed unmatched. This CDR3 spans 16 amino acids.

J is TRBJ2-1 and V is TRBV10-3; a possible D gene is TRBD2 (5 bases). V was cut by 6 bases and J by 0 bases, with 12 bases left in between. Germline-derived CDR1 and CDR2 are ENHRY and SYGVKD. The CDR3 loop spans 15 amino acids. The CDR3 DNA reads as TGTGCCATCAGCAACGAGCGGAGCTCCTACAATGAGCAGTTCTTC. It is translated as CAISNERSSYNEQFF.

V gene TRBV11-3 combines with J gene TRBJ2-7, with no clear D. Trimming stripped 4 bases from V and 2 bases from J, with 6 bases between. CDR1 is SGHNT and CDR2 is YENEEA in the germline V gene. The CDR3 has 12 residues. Here the CDR3 DNA reads TGTGCCAGCAGCTCGGTCCCCTACGAGCAGTACTTC. It translates to CASSSVPYEQYF. Together with reference TRBV11-3 and TRBJ2-7, the CDR3 gives the full variable domain: EAGVVQSPRYKIIEKKQPVAFWCNPISGHNTLYWYLQNLGQGPELLIRYENEEAVDDSQLPKDRFSAERLKGVDSTLKIQPAELGDSAVYLCASSSVPYEQYFGPGTRLTVT.

This clone was recorded once. The rearrangement joins TRBV6-2 or TRBV6-3 to TRBJ1-1, with D perhaps matching TRBD1 (5 bases). This CDR3 is 17 amino acids long. In germline, CDR1 is MNHEY, CDR2 SVGEGT. Trimming shortened V by 8 bases and J by 2 bases, and 24 bases separated the two germline ends. The DNA of the CDR3 is TGTGCCAGCGGCCCAGTTACGGGGGGACCCCTCAACACTGAAGCTTTCTTT. The encoded protein is CASGPVTGGPLNTEAFF.

The table lists this clone with a count of one. The chain links TRBV19 to TRBJ1-2; D ambiguous. The V end lost 3 bases, the J end lost 3 bases, and 5 bases lay between the germline ends. The germline V gene has CDR1 LNHDA and CDR2 SQIVND (reference sequence). This CDR3 comprises 12 residues. CDR3 in DNA: TGTGCCAGTAGTATTCCCTACTATGGCTACACCTTC. Its protein product is CASSIPYYGYTF.